This TCR beta chain emerged from a study of CD8+ T cells in alopecia areata. About the study: Twice daily, treated patients received 5 to 10 mg of oral tofacitinib. Study conclusions and caveats: Lesional scalp exceeded normal scalp in clonality, especially in alopecia totalis/universalis. A large proportion of expanded lesional clones were detected persisting in scalp and blood during tofacitinib.

Germline V lookup: CDR1 SEHNR, CDR2 FQNEAQ (reference sequence). The V end lost 9 bases, the J end lost 4 bases, and 11 bases lay between the germline ends. This CDR3 has 12 residues. Treatment specified: oral pan-JAK inhibitor, 5-10 mg twice daily. In alopecia areata patients, both lesional scalp punch biopsies and peripheral blood were collected. About this clone: Antigen unknown.

Extraction and reverse transcription of RNA yielded cDNA as the sequencing template. TCRdb keeps only in-frame clones here, not all; method: immunoSEQ multiplex PCR. The sample lists some 190,000 clones; 51% were seen once. Specimen: CD8+ T cells sorted from blood, collected at approximately week 52, from a patient treated with tofacitinib. The source of this sequence is a human donor with alopecia areata. The chain combines TRBV7-9 with TRBJ2-3; D unclear. The CDR3 loop is CASTTPPDTQYF. Here the CDR3 DNA reads TGTGCCAGTACGACCCCCCCAGATACGCAGTATTTT. Filled out from reference TRBV7-9 and TRBJ2-3, the complete variable domain reads DTGVSQNPRHKITKRGQNVTFRCDPISEHNRLYWYRQTLGQGPEFLTYFQNEAQLEKSRLLSDRFSAERPKGSFSTLEIQRTEQGDSAMYLCASTTPPDTQYFGPGTRLTVL.